These 25 T cell receptor beta chains were sequenced from one sample in a study of OX40 agonist ivuxolimab in advanced cancers. Method: immunoSEQ multiplex PCR; TCRdb's copy keeps in-frame clones and lacks some. The sample shows approximately 82,000 clones, roughly nine tenths of them seen only once. The sample in question was CD4+ or CD8+ T cells sorted from blood, obtained in a trial of the OX40 agonist ivuxolimab. The receptors come from an adult with an advanced solid tumor such as melanoma, head and neck, liver or kidney cancer.

The chain uses TRBV5-1 and TRBJ2-5, with 8 bases lining up with TRBD1. Germline lookup yields CDR1 SGHRS and CDR2 YFSETQ. The CDR3 is made up of 14 amino acids. With V trimmed by 4 bases and J by 2 bases, 4 bases remained unmatched. CDR3 residues: CASSIQGGQETQYF. CDR3 in DNA: TGCGCCAGCAGCATACAGGGGGGACAAGAGACCCAGTACTTC. Filled out from reference TRBV5-1 and TRBJ2-5, the complete variable domain reads KAGVTQTPRYLIKTRGQQVTLSCSPISGHRSVSWYQQTPGQGLQFLFEYFSETQRNKGNFPGRFSGRQFSNSRSEMNVSTLELGDSALYLCASSIQGGQETQYFGPGTRLLVL.

The rearrangement uses TRBV5-1 and TRBJ2-1; perhaps TRBD1 as D (6 bases). V shed 5 bases and J shed 1 base, with 10 bases lying between them. The germline CDR1 and CDR2 sequences are SGHRS and YFSETQ. CDR3 length equals 14 residues. This CDR3 is CASRPDRSYNEQFF. The CDR3, as DNA: TGCGCCAGCAGACCGGACAGATCCTACAATGAGCAGTTCTTC.

The DNA of the CDR3 is TGTGCCAGCAGTGTAAGGTTCGGAGCTAATGAAAAACTGTTTTTT. Protein product: CASSVRFGANEKLFF. The chain employs TRBV6-1 and TRBJ1-4; D remains ambiguous. Trimming took off 4 bases at V and 3 bases at J, with 12 bases between the two ends. CDR1 and CDR2 from the germline V gene are MNHNS and SASEGT. The CDR3 is 15 residues long.

The chain joins TRBV7-2 to TRBJ1-1; D remains ambiguous. V dropped 1 base and J dropped 2 bases, with 8 bases sitting between them. CDR3 length: 14 amino acids. Germline CDR1 reads SGHTA; CDR2 reads FQGNSA. The CDR3 coding sequence is TGTGCCAGCAGCTTAGGGGCAGCTAACACTGAAGCTTTCTTT. Its protein is CASSLGAANTEAFF.

DNA for the CDR3: TGTGCCAGCAGCCCCTCCTACGAGCAGTACTTC. Encoded protein: CASSPSYEQYF. The chain uses TRBV7-8 and TRBJ2-7; no clear D gene. The germline CDR1 and CDR2 sequences are SGHVS and FQNEAQ. The CDR3 covers 11 residues. The V gene lost 5 bases and the J gene lost 0 bases, with 2 bases spanning the gap. Looking up the rest from reference TRBV7-8 and TRBJ2-7 gives the full variable domain: GAGVSQSPRYKVAKRGQDVALRCDPISGHVSLFWYQQALGQGPEFLTYFQNEAQLDKSGLPSDRFFAERPEGSVSTLKIQRTQQEDSAVYLCASSPSYEQYFGPGTRLTVT.

The V call is TRBV7-8, the J call TRBJ1-5, with D possibly TRBD1 on 5 matching bases. The CDR3 spans 15 residues. Germline CDR1 SGHVS, CDR2 FQNEAQ. V lost 5 bases, J lost 6 bases, and 17 bases lay in between. The CDR3 DNA reads as TGTGCCAGCAGCACCTTGGGGGGTATTGGTCAGCCCCAGCATTTT. The encoded protein is CASSTLGGIGQPQHF.

This clone was seen only once. This chain connects TRBV5-1 to TRBJ2-7; the D gene could be TRBD1 or TRBD2 (5 bases each). V dropped 3 bases and J dropped 7 bases, with 14 bases sitting between them. Germline V lookup: CDR1 SGHRS, CDR2 YFSETQ. The CDR3 has 13 amino acids. CDR3 loop: CASSSGLEGEQYF. For the CDR3, the DNA is TGCGCCAGCAGCTCAGGGCTCGAGGGGGAGCAGTACTTC.

The chain is built from TRBV10-3 and TRBJ2-7, with 10 bases identical to TRBD2. The CDR3 covers 12 residues. The V gene's germline CDR1 is ENHRY and CDR2 SYGVKD. V gave up 8 bases and J gave up 4 bases; unmatched junction bases: 2. The CDR3 sequence is CAIASGSYEQYF. The CDR3 DNA is TGTGCCATCGCTAGCGGGAGTTACGAGCAGTACTTC.

This clone was observed a single time. The V and J genes are TRBV18 and TRBJ2-3, with 12 bases fitting TRBD2. This CDR3 region has 17 residues. V lost 3 bases to trimming and J lost 2 bases; unmatched junction nucleotides: 6. CDR1 is KGHSH, CDR2 LQKENI, per germline. For the CDR3, the DNA is TGTGCCAGCTCACCCAGACTAGCGGGAGTTAACACAGATACGCAGTATTTT. This encodes CASSPRLAGVNTDTQYF.

This chain links TRBV5-8 with TRBJ1-5; unclear D gene. Per the germline V gene, CDR1 is SGHTS and CDR2 is YDEGEE. V was pared by 4 bases and J by 0 bases, with 14 bases between. The CDR3 totals 16 residues. CDR3 DNA: TGTGCCAGCAGCCATGGGGAGAGTTATAGCAATCAGCCCCAGCATTTT. Its translation is CASSHGESYSNQPQHF. The complete variable domain, with remaining parts taken from reference TRBV5-8 and TRBJ1-5, reads EAGVTQSPTHLIKTRGQQATLRCSPISGHTSVYWYQQALGLGLQFLLWYDEGEERNRGNFPPRFSGRQFPNYSSELNVNALELEDSALYLCASSHGESYSNQPQHFGDGTRLSIL.

The chain recombines TRBV7-6 with TRBJ2-6; TRBD1 matches at 7 bases. Trimming took 2 bases from V and 0 from J; bases not matched to a gene: 4. Per the germline V gene, CDR1 is SGHVS and CDR2 is FNYEAQ. The CDR3 is made up of 17 amino acids. CDR3 in amino acids: CASSLRGPSSGANVLTF. The CDR3 region has the DNA TGTGCCAGCAGCTTAAGGGGGCCGAGCTCTGGGGCCAACGTCCTGACTTTC.

This sequence joins TRBV2 and TRBJ2-3; no definite D call. The germline gives CDR1 SNHLY, CDR2 FYNNEI. This CDR3 spans 15 amino acids. Trimming removed 3 bases at V and 1 base at J, with 11 bases between. The CDR3 region has the DNA TGTGCCAGCAGTGATATGAGGTGGGGCACAGATACGCAGTATTTT. This gives the protein CASSDMRWGTDTQYF.

The V and J genes are TRBV15 and TRBJ2-5, with D possibly being TRBD1 (5 bases). In germline, CDR1 is LNHNV, CDR2 YYDKDF (reference sequence). The CDR3 covers 13 residues. Trimming pared 0 bases from V and 5 bases from J, leaving 7 bases between. The CDR3 coding sequence is TGTGCCACCAGCAGAGACAGGGTCGAGACCCAGTACTTC. This gives the protein CATSRDRVETQYF.

The V and J genes are TRBV28 and TRBJ2-5; D may be TRBD1 (6 bases). Germline CDR1 is MDHEN and CDR2 is SYDVKM. The V gene lost 3 bases and the J gene lost 3 bases, with 11 bases spanning the gap. CDR3 length equals 14 residues. The CDR3 DNA reads TGTGCCAGCAGTTTGTACAGGGTTGAAGAGACCCAGTACTTC. Residues: CASSLYRVEETQYF.

The chain combines TRBV7-2 with TRBJ2-7; no clear D. The CDR3 sequence is 11 residues long. The germline gives CDR1 SGHTA, CDR2 FQGNSA. The germline V and J ends were trimmed by 2 bases and 5 bases, with 4 bases remaining between them. The CDR3 bases are TGTGCCAGCAGCTTAAGCCACGAGCAGTACTTC. Its translation is CASSLSHEQYF.

The chain joins TRBV5-6 to TRBJ2-4; 12 nucleotides match TRBD2. CDR1 is SGHDT and CDR2 is YYEEEE in the germline V gene. Trimming removed 4 bases from V and 10 bases from J; junction bases left unmatched: 6. The CDR3 covers 14 residues. Written as DNA, the CDR3 is TGTGCCAGCAGCATCGGACTAGCGGGACCGATTCAGTACTTC. This codes for CASSIGLAGPIQYF.

Here the CDR3 DNA reads TGTGCCAGCAGTTTAAGGTGGAGTGCCTCTGACTGGTTACGGAGCTCTGGAAACACCATATATTTT. Amino acids: CASSLRWSASDWLRSSGNTIYF. The rearrangement joins TRBV28 to TRBJ1-3; D gene ambiguous. CDR3 length equals 22 residues. V was cut by 2 bases and J by 0 bases, with 29 bases left in between. Germline assignment: CDR1 MDHEN and CDR2 SYDVKM.

V is TRBV7-9 and J is TRBJ1-5, with D tentatively TRBD1 (5 bases). V lost 3 bases, J lost 5 bases, and 8 bases lay in between. Germline CDR1 SEHNR, CDR2 FQNEAQ (reference sequence). The CDR3 length is 13 residues. The CDR3 is CASSLRDDQPQHF. The CDR3, as DNA: TGTGCCAGCAGCTTGCGGGACGATCAGCCCCAGCATTTT.

The chain uses TRBV6-6 and TRBJ2-5; possible D gene TRBD1, 7 bases. This CDR3 comprises 15 residues. V dropped 4 bases and J dropped 6 bases, with 18 bases sitting between them. Germline values: CDR1 MNHNY, CDR2 SVGAGI (reference sequence). The CDR3 DNA is TGTGCCAGCAGTTCAACTCAGGGGGGATCGAAGACCCAGTACTTC. Encoded protein: CASSSTQGGSKTQYF.

This clone was recorded only once. The rearrangement links TRBV5-1 to TRBJ2-7; the match to TRBD2 covers 8 bases. The ends lost 0 bases at V and 3 bases at J; junction bases unmatched: 11. This CDR3 is built from 17 residues. Germline V lookup: CDR1 SGHRS, CDR2 YFSETQ. CDR3 protein: CASSLAGGGRTHYEQYF. Here the CDR3 DNA reads TGCGCCAGCAGCTTGGCCGGGGGGGGCAGGACCCACTACGAGCAGTACTTC.

The rearrangement joins TRBV5-1 to TRBJ2-3; 7 nucleotides agree with TRBD1. Germline lookup yields CDR1 SGHRS and CDR2 YFSETQ. V lost 4 bases to trimming and J lost 6 bases; unmatched junction nucleotides: 8. The length of the CDR3 is 14 residues. The CDR3 nucleotides read TGCGCCAGCAGCCAGGACAGGATGTGGGATACGCAGTATTTT. Amino acids: CASSQDRMWDTQYF.

The V gene is TRBV2, the J gene TRBJ2-5; 7 positions match TRBD1. V was clipped by 7 bases and J by 9 bases; unmatched bases: 8. Germline CDR1 SNHLY, CDR2 FYNNEI. The CDR3 sequence is 12 residues long. The CDR3 nucleotides read TGTGCCAGCAAGTCTACAGGGGAATCCCAGTACTTC. Its protein product is CASKSTGESQYF.

The V and J genes are TRBV27 and TRBJ2-1, with 9 positions matching TRBD2. CDR1 MNHEY and CDR2 SMNVEV come from the germline V gene (reference sequence). V shed 0 bases and J 0 bases; nucleotides not matched to a gene: 6. The CDR3 consists of 18 residues. This CDR3 reads CASSLSGLAGRSYNEQFF. The CDR3 coding sequence is TGTGCCAGCAGTTTATCTGGCCTAGCGGGGCGCTCCTACAATGAGCAGTTCTTC.

The chain recombines TRBV15 with TRBJ1-1; 7 bases are a match to TRBD1. This CDR3 has 16 residues. Germline CDR1 and CDR2: LNHNV and YYDKDF (reference sequence). After removal of 1 base from V and 5 bases from J, the junction contained 10 bases not matched to a gene. The CDR3 DNA reads as TGTGCCACCAGCAGAGGGAAAGACAGGGTCGGAACTGAAGCTTTCTTT. It translates to CATSRGKDRVGTEAFF.

J is TRBJ2-3 and V is TRBV4-1; 13 bases match TRBD2. The CDR3 contains 19 residues. In germline, CDR1 is MGHRA, CDR2 YSYEKL. After removal of 3 bases from V and 0 bases from J, the junction contained 9 bases not matched to a gene. This CDR3 is CASSQGLAGFSASTDTQYF. The CDR3 DNA sequence: TGCGCCAGCAGCCAGGGACTAGCGGGATTCAGCGCTAGCACAGATACGCAGTATTTT.